The 15 T cell receptor beta chains below all came from one sample that was sequenced in a study of PD-1 blockade in classical Hodgkin lymphoma. TCRdb's copy holds only in-frame clones and misses some; the assay was immunoSEQ multiplex PCR. The table records about 47,000 clones, around 90% of them present only once. Time point indicated: cycle 4 day 1 (C4D1), after about 6 weeks of nivolumab. With no exception, relapse followed autologous stem cell transplantation in all patients, and brentuximab vedotin exposure varied. The sequenced sample was peripheral blood mononuclear cells (PBMCs), obtained before the fourth cycle of nivolumab. Receptor source: a human donor with classical Hodgkin lymphoma.

The chain is built from TRBV5-4 and TRBJ2-7; TRBD2 matches at 7 bases. The ends lost 4 bases at V and 4 bases at J; junction bases unmatched: 11. CDR1 and CDR2 (germline): SGHNT, YYREEE (reference sequence). The CDR3 consists of 15 residues. In DNA, the CDR3 is TGTGCCAGCAGCCCACCGGGACTAAGCCTTTACGAGCAGTACTTC. Protein: CASSPPGLSLYEQYF.

This clone was counted between two and nine times. The chain combines TRBV11-2 with TRBJ2-7; D possibly corresponds to TRBD2 (5 bases). The CDR3 runs 15 residues. CDR1 and CDR2 from the germline V gene are SGHAT and FQNNGV. Deletions cut 5 bases from V and 1 base from J, with 15 bases between. The CDR3 DNA sequence: TGTGCCAGCAGCGATGATAGCGTGGGTTCCTACGAGCAGTACTTC. Translation gives CASSDDSVGSYEQYF.

The genes are TRBV29-1 and TRBJ2-5; no clear D gene. Germline values: CDR1 SQVTM, CDR2 ANQGSEA. V lost 4 bases and J 2 bases, leaving 8 bases between the germline ends. This CDR3 is 12 amino acids long. In DNA, the CDR3 is TGCAGCGTTGTGGCACCGCAAGAGACCCAGTACTTC. Amino acids: CSVVAPQETQYF.

The chain carries TRBV7-6 and TRBJ2-7, with D perhaps TRBD1 (7 bases). CDR3 length: 16 residues. V lost 2 bases and J 4 bases, leaving 18 bases between the germline ends. Germline values: CDR1 SGHVS, CDR2 FNYEAQ. CDR3 sequence (DNA): TGTGCCAGCAGCTTAAAGGAGGGGGCAATTTCTTACGAGCAGTACTTC. As protein: CASSLKEGAISYEQYF. Supplemented by reference TRBV7-6 and TRBJ2-7, the full variable domain reads GAGVSQSPRYKVTKRGQDVALRCDPISGHVSLYWYRQALGQGPEFLTYFNYEAQQDKSGLPNDRFSAERPEGSISTLTIQRTEQRDSAMYRCASSLKEGAISYEQYFGPGTRLTVT.

This clone has just one count. This sequence joins TRBV30 and TRBJ1-4; D gene unclear. Germline CDR1 GTSNPN, CDR2 SVGIG (reference sequence). Trimming took off 8 bases at V and 0 bases at J, with 10 bases between the two ends. This CDR3 is built from 13 residues. Written as DNA, the CDR3 is TGTGCCACCCGGACCGCAACTAATGAAAAACTGTTTTTT. Protein: CATRTATNEKLFF.

The gene calls are TRBV7-9 and TRBJ2-2, with 12 bases aligning to TRBD2. V was clipped by 6 bases and J by 0 bases; unmatched bases: 5. This CDR3 comprises 17 residues. Germline values: CDR1 SEHNR, CDR2 FQNEAQ (reference sequence). Here the CDR3 reads CASSSWTSGTNTGELFF. Written as DNA, the CDR3 is TGTGCCAGCAGTTCCTGGACTAGCGGGACGAACACCGGGGAGCTGTTTTTT.

The CDR3 DNA follows: TGCGCCAGCAGCTTGGTGGGGCTGAACGAGCAGTACTTC. Its protein product is CASSLVGLNEQYF. The gene calls are TRBV5-1 and TRBJ2-7; TRBD1 might be the D (5 bases). V gave up 0 bases and J gave up 5 bases, with 9 bases separating them. This CDR3 has 13 amino acids. Per the germline V gene, CDR1 is SGHRS and CDR2 is YFSETQ.

The chain joins TRBV4-2 to TRBJ1-5, with a tentative D call TRBD1 (5 bases). There are 13 residues in the CDR3. In germline, CDR1 is LGHNA, CDR2 YNFKEQ. Trimming took 0 bases from V and 6 from J, leaving 6 bases between them. For the CDR3, the DNA is TGTGCCAGCAGCCAAGAAAGGGGTCAGCCCCAGCATTTT. Encoded protein: CASSQERGQPQHF.

The V call is TRBV18, the J call TRBJ1-5; D not certain. Looked up from germline, CDR1 is KGHSH and CDR2 is LQKENI. V shed 3 bases and J shed 4 bases, with 10 bases lying between them. CDR3 length: 14 amino acids. CDR3 coding DNA: TGTGCCAGCTCACCGGACGGTGCTAATCAGCCCCAGCATTTT. Its translation is CASSPDGANQPQHF.

The rearrangement joins TRBV21-1 to TRBJ2-3; TRBD1 is the table's D call, not checked against the DNA. TRBV21-1 is listed as a pseudogene. The CDR3 runs to 19 residues. CDR3 amino acids: CASSKPVSGQGITTDTQYF. CDR3 in DNA: TGTGCCAGCAGCAAACCGGTTTCGGGACAGGGGATTACGACAGATACGCAGTATTTT.

The chain employs TRBV9 and TRBJ2-1, with D unclear. Germline V gene sequence: CDR1 SGDLS, CDR2 YYNGEE. V was trimmed by 0 bases and J by 8 bases, leaving 6 bases between them. The CDR3 totals 12 residues. The CDR3 bases are TGTGCCAGCAGCGTAGAGGAATATGAGCAGTTCTTC. Residues: CASSVEEYEQFF.

The chain employs TRBV7-6 and TRBJ2-3; D tentatively fits TRBD1 or TRBD2 (5 bases each). Trimming removed 5 bases at V and 5 bases at J, with 11 bases between. The CDR3 totals 13 residues. CDR1 is SGHVS, CDR2 FNYEAQ, per germline. Written as DNA, the CDR3 is TGTGCCAGCAGCATGGGGGTTGGAGATACGCAGTATTTT. Encoded protein: CASSMGVGDTQYF.

The count of this clone is one. V is TRBV5-8 and J is TRBJ1-2, with 8 bases aligning to TRBD1. V shed 4 bases, J shed 8 bases, and the junction held 7 bases outside the gene matches. Germline V gene lookup returns CDR1 SGHTS and CDR2 YDEGEE. The CDR3 has 13 amino acids. As DNA, the CDR3 is TGTGCCAGCAGCCCCAGGGGGCGATACGGCTACACCTTC. Protein product: CASSPRGRYGYTF.

Here the CDR3 reads CAWTGSYEQYF. The CDR3 region has the DNA TGTGCCTGGACTGGCTCCTACGAGCAGTACTTC. The rearrangement joins TRBV30 to TRBJ2-7; D gene ambiguous. V lost 4 bases and J lost 0, with 4 bases in between. Germline CDR1 and CDR2: GTSNPN and SVGIG (reference sequence). The CDR3 has 11 residues.

The chain combines TRBV5-3 with TRBJ1-2; D ambiguous. TRBV5-3 is marked as an open reading frame, function uncertain. The CDR3 is 15 amino acids. Trimming removed 4 bases from V and 7 bases from J, with 20 bases in between. In nucleotides, the CDR3 is TGTGCCAGAAGCCGACCGTTTTTGCCACTCCCTGGCTACACCTTC. Translation gives CARSRPFLPLPGYTF.